What follows are 23 T cell receptor beta chains derived from one specimen sequenced in a study of T cells in Graves' hyperthyroidism and ophthalmopathy. Amplification targeted TCR beta CDR3 regions from RNA transcripts. First-round RT-PCR with HTBI primers amplified the TCR CDR3 region. A single record per CDR3 protein comes from TCRdb applying MiXCR to the multiplex PCR reads. The sample carries some 580,000 distinct CDR3 sequences, approximately 16% recorded once. The sequenced material came from blood. The receptors come from a woman in her 40s with Graves' ophthalmopathy.

CDR3 DNA sequence: TGTGCCAGCAGCTTAGGGATGGGACAGAACACAGATACGCAGTATTTT. This gives the protein CASSLGMGQNTDTQYF. This chain joins TRBV7-3 and TRBJ2-3; 7 bases map to TRBD1. Losses at the gene ends were 2 bases for V and 2 bases for J; bases not matched to a gene: 7. Germline values: CDR1 SGHTA, CDR2 FQGTGA. The CDR3 length is 16 residues.

The chain joins TRBV7-9 to TRBJ2-7; D gene uncertain. V lost 1 base, J lost 2 bases, and 9 bases lay in between. This CDR3 spans 14 amino acids. Germline lookup yields CDR1 SEHNR and CDR2 FQNEAQ (reference sequence). Here the CDR3 reads CASSLVRRAYEQYF. CDR3 coding DNA: TGTGCCAGCAGCTTAGTTCGTAGGGCCTACGAGCAGTACTTC. Full variable domain (remainder filled in from reference TRBV7-9 and TRBJ2-7): DTGVSQNPRHKITKRGQNVTFRCDPISEHNRLYWYRQTLGQGPEFLTYFQNEAQLEKSRLLSDRFSAERPKGSFSTLEIQRTEQGDSAMYLCASSLVRRAYEQYFGPGTRLTVT.

This clonotype was detected many times. The gene calls are TRBV12-3 or TRBV12-4 and TRBJ2-7, with a tentative D call TRBD1 (5 bases). Deletions cut 6 bases from V and 0 bases from J, with 9 bases between. This CDR3 has 13 amino acids. CDR3 coding DNA: TGTGCCAGCAGCCTGGACAACTCCTACGAGCAGTACTTC. This codes for CASSLDNSYEQYF.

In this sample, this clonotype turned up many times. The V call is TRBV2, the J call TRBJ1-1; D is ambiguous. The CDR3 runs 13 residues. V shed 4 bases and J shed 4 bases, with 10 bases lying between them. Per germline, CDR1 SNHLY and CDR2 FYNNEI. CDR3 protein: CASSGEFRTEAFF. The CDR3 region has the DNA TGTGCCAGCAGTGGCGAGTTCCGCACTGAAGCTTTCTTT.

This clonotype showed up just a few times. The CDR3 loop reads CASSQSRTHTDTQYF. The CDR3 DNA reads as TGTGCCAGCAGCCAATCTCGCACGCACACAGATACGCAGTATTTT. The chain links TRBV16 to TRBJ2-3; D unclear. The V end lost 0 bases, the J end lost 2 bases, and 9 bases lay between the germline ends. The CDR3 covers 15 residues. Germline CDR1 reads KGHSY; CDR2 reads FQNENV. Together with reference TRBV16 and TRBJ2-3, the CDR3 gives the full variable domain: GEEVAQTPKHLVRGEGQKAKLYCAPIKGHSYVFWYQQVLKNEFKFLISFQNENVFDETGMPKERFSAKCLPNSPCSLEIQATKLEDSAVYFCASSQSRTHTDTQYFGPGTRLTVL.

This clonotype was recorded once. Written as DNA, the CDR3 is TGTGCCAGTAGTCAAACCCTCAATCAGCCCCAGCATTTT. It codes for CASSQTLNQPQHF. The rearrangement uses TRBV19 and TRBJ1-5; the D is unclear. CDR1 LNHDA and CDR2 SQIVND come from the germline V gene (reference sequence). The CDR3 covers 13 residues. Trimming took 5 bases from V and 3 from J, leaving 8 bases between them.

This clonotype was observed a few times. CDR3 bases: TGTGCCAGCAGCCAAGACACGTTCGCGGGGTACCCCAAAAACATTCAGTACTTC. This codes for CASSQDTFAGYPKNIQYF. J is TRBJ2-4 and V is TRBV14, with D possibly matching TRBD2 (6 bases). Germline lookup yields CDR1 SGHDN and CDR2 FVKESK. The CDR3 consists of 18 residues. V was cut by 0 bases and J by 2 bases, with 17 bases left in between.

This clonotype was recorded a few times. The chain is built from TRBV20-1 and TRBJ1-1; D is unclear. Germline CDR1 and CDR2: DFQATT and SNEGSKA (reference sequence). The V gene lost 6 bases and the J gene lost 4 bases, with 21 bases spanning the gap. There are 15 residues in the CDR3. The CDR3 region is CSATPFQGSGTEAFF. CDR3 sequence (DNA): TGCAGTGCCACCCCGTTTCAAGGGTCCGGCACTGAAGCTTTCTTT.

This clonotype was seen at least ten times. The CDR3 region is CASSFSGAYNQPQHF. The DNA for the CDR3 is TGTGCCAGCAGCTTCTCCGGGGCATACAATCAGCCCCAGCATTTT. J is TRBJ1-5 and V is TRBV27; maybe TRBD1 (5 bases). V shed 6 bases and J shed 3 bases, with 15 bases lying between them. CDR1 is MNHEY, CDR2 SMNVEV, per germline (reference sequence). The CDR3 totals 15 residues.

The sample holds many counts of this clonotype. The gene calls are TRBV7-9 and TRBJ2-1; TRBD1 aligns across 9 bases. J was trimmed by 8 bases and V by 4 bases; bases with no gene match: 0. The CDR3 length is 12 residues. Germline loops: CDR1 SEHNR, CDR2 FQNEAQ (reference sequence). The chain's CDR3 is CASSWTGDEQFF. The CDR3 nucleotides read TGTGCCAGCAGCTGGACAGGGGATGAGCAGTTCTTC.

The chain joins TRBV7-2 to TRBJ1-5, with D perhaps matching TRBD1 (5 bases). CDR1 and CDR2 from the germline V gene are SGHTA and FQGNSA. This CDR3 has 15 residues. V lost 1 base and J 6 bases, leaving 13 bases between the germline ends. This CDR3 is CASSLVSGDGQPQHF. The DNA of the CDR3 is TGTGCCAGCAGCTTAGTATCCGGGGACGGTCAGCCCCAGCATTTT. The full variable domain, in which reference TRBV7-2 and TRBJ1-5 provide the parts outside the CDR3, is GAGVSQSPSNKVTEKGKDVELRCDPISGHTALYWYRQSLGQGLEFLIYFQGNSAPDKSGLPSDRFSAERTGGSVSTLTIQRTQQEDSAVYLCASSLVSGDGQPQHFGDGTRLSIL.

This clonotype was counted many times. The J gene is TRBJ2-1, the V gene TRBV28; TRBD2 agrees at 8 bases. There are 15 residues in the CDR3. V gave up 5 bases and J gave up 0 bases; unmatched junction bases: 3. Germline lookup yields CDR1 MDHEN and CDR2 SYDVKM. The CDR3 spells CASSRSGSSYNEQFF. The CDR3 DNA sequence: TGTGCCAGCAGTAGGAGCGGGAGCTCCTACAATGAGCAGTTCTTC.

CDR3 sequence (DNA): TGTGCCAGTAGACCAAAAGGGACAGGGAATAATCAGCCCCAGCATTTT. It yields the protein CASRPKGTGNNQPQHF. V is TRBV19 and J is TRBJ1-5; TRBD1 aligns across 9 bases. This CDR3 has 16 amino acids. V dropped 6 bases and J dropped 4; count of bases not matched to a gene: 10. CDR1 LNHDA and CDR2 SQIVND come from the germline V gene (reference sequence).

In this sample, this clonotype turned up many times. This chain uses TRBV3-1 with TRBJ2-1; 10 nucleotides align to TRBD2. After removal of 0 bases from V and 1 base from J, the junction contained 3 bases not matched to a gene. Germline V gene data show CDR1 as LGHDT and CDR2 as YNNKEL (reference sequence). The length of the CDR3 is 17 residues. The CDR3 DNA reads as TGTGCCAGCAGCCAAGAGGGACTAGCGATGTCCTACAATGAGCAGTTCTTC. As protein: CASSQEGLAMSYNEQFF.

The chain joins TRBV28 to TRBJ1-2, with 7 bases fitting TRBD1. Losses at the gene ends were 3 bases for V and 5 bases for J; bases not matched to a gene: 15. The CDR3 spans 17 residues. Per germline, CDR1 MDHEN and CDR2 SYDVKM. DNA of the CDR3: TGTGCCAGCAGTTTCGCCTCCGGGACAGCCGCCGCTTATGGCTACACCTTC. This encodes CASSFASGTAAAYGYTF.

The table lists this clonotype with a few counts. This may stem from a read error, because a much larger clone lies one nucleotide away. J is TRBJ2-5 and V is TRBV11-2; TRBD1 matches 7 bases. The CDR3 extends over 16 amino acids. Germline CDR1 SGHAT, CDR2 FQNNGV. CDR3 loop: CASSLQGVRGQGTQYF. The DNA of the CDR3 is TGTGCCAGCAGCTTGCAGGGAGTTAGGGGGCAAGGGACCCAGTACTTC.

This clonotype showed up many times. This chain uses TRBV27 with TRBJ1-5, with 8 bases fitting TRBD1. From germline, CDR1 is MNHEY and CDR2 SMNVEV (reference sequence). V was pared by 2 bases and J by 4 bases, with 4 bases of the junction left unmatched. This CDR3 contains 15 residues. CDR3 residues: CASSLKTGGNQPQHF. The CDR3 DNA sequence: TGTGCCAGCAGTTTAAAAACAGGGGGAAATCAGCCCCAGCATTTT.

This clonotype was recorded many times. This rearrangement joins TRBV7-9 to TRBJ2-7; TRBD2 might be the D (5 bases). The CDR3 covers 13 residues. The V end lost 4 bases, the J end lost 7 bases, and 14 bases lay between the germline ends. The germline CDR1 and CDR2 sequences are SEHNR and FQNEAQ (reference sequence). The CDR3 here is CASSSGLVTEQYF. DNA of the CDR3: TGTGCCAGCAGCTCAGGACTCGTAACGGAGCAGTACTTC.

The chain recombines TRBV5-1 with TRBJ1-6; D not resolved. Trimming removed 2 bases at V and 7 bases at J, with 13 bases between. CDR1 and CDR2 from the germline V gene are SGHRS and YFSETQ. The CDR3 has 15 amino acids. In DNA form, the CDR3 reads TGCGCCAGCAGCTTAGGAGGTTCCGCCAATTCACCCCTCCACTTT. This encodes CASSLGGSANSPLHF.

Here the CDR3 DNA reads TGTGCCAGCAGTTCGGGACAGTGGGTTCCGGCTTTCTTT. It yields the protein CASSSGQWVPAFF. The chain links TRBV3-1 to TRBJ1-1; TRBD1 matches 7 bases. Per germline, CDR1 LGHDT and CDR2 YNNKEL (reference sequence). The CDR3 extends over 13 amino acids. Trimming at V came to 6 bases and at J to 11 bases, leaving 12 bases not matched to a gene.

Only a few counts were recorded for this clonotype. J is TRBJ2-2 and V is TRBV24-1; 11 bases match TRBD1. V was pared by 3 bases and J by 8 bases, with 7 bases of the junction left unmatched. This CDR3 has 16 amino acids. Germline assignment: CDR1 KGHDR and CDR2 SFDVKD. CDR3 loop: CATSDLGQGARGELFF. In nucleotides, the CDR3 is TGTGCCACCAGTGATCTTGGACAGGGGGCACGGGGGGAGCTGTTTTTT.

The J gene is TRBJ1-2, the V gene TRBV12-3 or TRBV12-4, with TRBD1 identical over 7 bases. The CDR3 is 13 residues long. After removal of 7 bases from V and 4 bases from J, the junction contained 6 bases not matched to a gene. CDR3 region: CASTLDRFYGYTF. The CDR3 coding sequence is TGTGCCAGCACTTTGGACAGGTTCTATGGCTACACCTTC.

This clonotype was picked up many times. V gene TRBV3-1 combines with J gene TRBJ1-2; the match to TRBD1 covers 7 bases. Germline-derived CDR1 and CDR2 are LGHDT and YNNKEL (reference sequence). The CDR3 totals 17 residues. J was trimmed by 4 bases and V by 3 bases; bases with no gene match: 14. CDR3 coding DNA: TGTGCCAGCAGCCAGGACCCTACAGGGGAGTCACGCTATGGCTACACCTTC. As protein: CASSQDPTGESRYGYTF.